Listed here are 20 T cell receptor beta chains from one sample, sequenced in a study of control samples from healthy donors and cancer patients. Method: immunoSEQ multiplex PCR; TCRdb's copy keeps in-frame clones and lacks some. Of 100,000 to 120,000 clones listed, over 75% are singletons. The specimen sequenced was PBMCs. These receptors all stem from a woman in her sixties with lung cancer.

This clone was detected only once. The CDR3 DNA sequence: TGTGCCAGCAGCCAAAATCCAGGGGATCAGCCCCAGCATTTT. Its protein product is CASSQNPGDQPQHF. The V gene is TRBV3-1 (or the pseudogene TRBV3-2), the J gene TRBJ1-5; weak D call: TRBD1 (6 bases). The V gene lost 2 bases and the J gene lost 5 bases, with 10 bases spanning the gap. Per germline, CDR1 LGHDT and CDR2 YNNKEL (reference sequence). The length of the CDR3 is 14 residues.

The chain joins TRBV5-6 to TRBJ1-2, with 7 positions matching TRBD1. Germline loops: CDR1 SGHDT, CDR2 YYEEEE. This CDR3 is built from 14 residues. The junction had 5 bases not matched to a gene; V was cut back by 2 bases and J by 4 bases. CDR3 DNA sequence: TGTGCCAGCAGCTTAACGGACAGGTCCTATGGCTACACCTTC. Protein sequence: CASSLTDRSYGYTF.

The chain joins TRBV6-2 or TRBV6-3 to TRBJ2-1, with D unclear. This CDR3 region has 12 residues. With 5 bases removed from V and 8 bases from J, the gap between germline ends came to 10 bases. Germline V gene lookup returns CDR1 MNHEY and CDR2 SVGEGT. CDR3 sequence reads: CASSLPGHEQFF. The CDR3 coding sequence is TGTGCCAGCAGTCTTCCTGGGCATGAGCAGTTCTTC.

V usage is TRBV10-3 and J usage is TRBJ1-1; D not resolved. This CDR3 spans 12 amino acids. Trimming shortened V by 0 bases and J by 6 bases, and 5 bases separated the two germline ends. Germline values: CDR1 ENHRY, CDR2 SYGVKD. CDR3 in amino acids: CAISESGAEAFF. In DNA, the CDR3 is TGTGCCATCAGTGAGTCCGGGGCTGAAGCTTTCTTT.

The genes are TRBV2 and TRBJ2-1; 7 positions agree with TRBD2. The germline CDR1 and CDR2 sequences are SNHLY and FYNNEI. There are 16 residues in the CDR3. Trimming removed 7 bases from V and 2 bases from J; junction bases left unmatched: 11. In DNA, the CDR3 is TGTGCCAGCACAGCCGGTGGGGGGAGGGCCTACAATGAGCAGTTCTTC. It encodes CASTAGGGRAYNEQFF.

The chain joins TRBV5-1 to TRBJ2-5, with D hard to call. The CDR3 covers 15 residues. CDR1 is SGHRS, CDR2 YFSETQ, per germline. V lost 7 bases and J 2 bases, leaving 18 bases between the germline ends. The CDR3 bases are TGCGCCAGCGCCCCAGACCCTCACACTCAAGAGACCCAGTACTTC. Translating gives CASAPDPHTQETQYF.

V is TRBV3-1 (or the pseudogene TRBV3-2) and J is TRBJ1-6; D ambiguous. This CDR3 comprises 13 residues. Trimming stripped 1 base from V and 10 bases from J, with 8 bases between. Germline values: CDR1 LGHDT, CDR2 YNNKEL (reference sequence). The CDR3 loop reads CASSQGKDSPLHF. CDR3 in DNA: TGTGCCAGCAGCCAAGGAAAGGACTCACCCCTCCACTTT.

This clone appeared once. The chain uses TRBV5-1 and TRBJ2-2; 7 bases line up with TRBD1. The CDR3 consists of 19 residues. The J segment lost 1 base and the V segment lost 3 bases, leaving 15 bases of the junction unmatched. The germline V gene encodes CDR1 SGHRS and CDR2 YFSETQ. The CDR3: CASSSSLVRTGLNTGELFF. DNA for the CDR3: TGCGCCAGCAGCTCCTCTTTAGTTCGGACAGGTTTGAACACCGGGGAGCTGTTTTTT.

This rearrangement joins TRBV27 to TRBJ1-4; D gene uncertain. Trimming left V 6 bases short and J 0 bases short, with 11 bases between. CDR3 length: 15 residues. The germline gives CDR1 MNHEY, CDR2 SMNVEV (reference sequence). CDR3 DNA: TGTGCCAGCAGCCTCAAACCCGCAACTAATGAAAAACTGTTTTTT. It specifies CASSLKPATNEKLFF.

This chain joins TRBV5-1 and TRBJ2-1, with D possibly matching TRBD2 (6 bases). The CDR3 length is 16 residues. Germline lookup yields CDR1 SGHRS and CDR2 YFSETQ. V shed 4 bases and J shed 8 bases, with 22 bases lying between them. The CDR3 DNA reads as TGCGCCAGCAGCCCCACCCCGGGACTCAATTTGGATGAGCAGTTCTTC. This codes for CASSPTPGLNLDEQFF.

The CDR3 reads CASSAQQGAQGYTF. CDR3 coding DNA: TGTGCCAGCAGCGCCCAACAGGGGGCGCAGGGCTACACCTTC. The rearrangement uses TRBV5-4 and TRBJ1-2; 9 bases are shared with TRBD1. The germline CDR1 and CDR2 sequences are SGHNT and YYREEE (reference sequence). The CDR3 runs to 14 residues. Unmatched junction bases numbered 9, after V lost 4 bases and J lost 8 bases.

This sequence joins TRBV10-3 and TRBJ2-3, with 7 positions matching TRBD2. CDR1 and CDR2 from the germline V gene are ENHRY and SYGVKD. Trimming cost V 3 bases and J 4 bases; bases outside gene matches: 7. The CDR3 length is 15 residues. The CDR3 nucleotides are TGTGCCATCAGTGACTCTAGCGGAACGGCAGATACGCAGTATTTT. Residues: CAISDSSGTADTQYF.

This clone came up once. CDR3 residues: CATSDGQRQETQYF. For the CDR3, the DNA is TGTGCCACCAGTGATGGACAGCGCCAAGAGACCCAGTACTTC. J is TRBJ2-5 and V is TRBV24-1; perhaps TRBD1 as D (6 bases). Germline V CDR1 and CDR2: KGHDR, SFDVKD. The CDR3 has 14 residues. V lost 3 bases and J 1 base, leaving 8 bases between the germline ends.

The chain has TRBV7-3 and TRBJ2-3; TRBD2 matches 8 bases. There are 16 residues in the CDR3. Germline V CDR1 and CDR2: SGHTA, FQGTGA. Trimming took 1 base from V and 4 from J; bases not matched to a gene: 7. The CDR3 sequence is CASSLRNGGAADTQYF. In nucleotides, the CDR3 is TGTGCCAGCAGCTTAAGGAACGGGGGGGCGGCAGATACGCAGTATTTT.

The rearrangement uses TRBV14 and TRBJ1-2; D might be TRBD1 (6 bases). The CDR3 spans 16 residues. V lost 1 base, J lost 2 bases, and 14 bases lay in between. The germline V gene has CDR1 SGHDN and CDR2 FVKESK. The CDR3 here is CASSQGGSGANYGYTF. Here the CDR3 DNA reads TGTGCCAGCAGCCAAGGAGGGTCGGGGGCCAACTATGGCTACACCTTC. The variable domain in full, with the rest retrieved from reference TRBV14 and TRBJ1-2, is EAGVTQFPSHSVIEKGQTVTLRCDPISGHDNLYWYRRVMGKEIKFLLHFVKESKQDESGMPNNRFLAERTGGTYSTLKVQPAELEDSGVYFCASSQGGSGANYGYTFGSGTRLTVV.

The gene calls are TRBV5-6 and TRBJ1-1; 7 nucleotides match TRBD1. The V gene's germline CDR1 is SGHDT and CDR2 YYEEEE. The CDR3 has 16 amino acids. Trimming at V came to 2 bases and at J to 0 bases, leaving 7 bases not matched to a gene. The CDR3: CASSFPRGDMNTEAFF. The CDR3 DNA reads as TGTGCCAGCAGCTTTCCCAGGGGGGATATGAACACTGAAGCTTTCTTT.

The rearrangement links TRBV10-3 to TRBJ1-6; TRBD1 is a possible D gene (5 bases). This CDR3 has 13 amino acids. Germline V CDR1 and CDR2: ENHRY, SYGVKD. Trimming removed 8 bases from V and 7 bases from J, with 12 bases in between. CDR3 DNA: TGTGCCATCGGTCGGGACCCGAATTCACCCCTCCACTTT. It encodes CAIGRDPNSPLHF.

The rearrangement uses TRBV11-3 and TRBJ2-1, with 12 bases fitting TRBD1. Germline V gene data show CDR1 as SGHNT and CDR2 as YENEEA. The V segment lost 1 base and the J segment 6 bases; nucleotides outside the gene matches: 7. The CDR3 totals 17 residues. The CDR3 nucleotides read TGTGCCAGCAGCTTAGGGACCGGGACAGGGGGCCTCAATGAGCAGTTCTTC. Its translation: CASSLGTGTGGLNEQFF.

The V gene is TRBV5-5, the J gene TRBJ2-1, with a possible D match to TRBD2 (5 bases). The CDR3 has 16 amino acids. Germline values: CDR1 SGHKS, CDR2 YYEKEE (reference sequence). The V end lost 4 bases, the J end lost 4 bases, and 18 bases lay between the germline ends. This chain's CDR3 is CASSPLVANDYNEQFF. The CDR3 DNA reads TGTGCCAGCAGCCCCCTGGTAGCGAATGATTACAATGAGCAGTTCTTC.

This chain links TRBV29-1 with TRBJ1-2; D may be TRBD1 (5 bases). This CDR3 is 13 amino acids long. The germline V gene has CDR1 SQVTM and CDR2 ANQGSEA. The V and J ends lost 5 bases and 0 bases respectively, with 10 bases between them. The CDR3 region is CSVSTEANYGYTF. The CDR3 nucleotides read TGCAGCGTTTCGACAGAAGCTAACTATGGCTACACCTTC.